One sample yielded the 26 T cell receptor beta chains listed below, sequenced in a study of T cells in Graves' hyperthyroidism and ophthalmopathy. RNA transcripts yielded amplified TCR beta CDR3 regions. TCR CDR3 regions were first amplified by RT-PCR with HTBI primers. A single record per CDR3 protein comes from TCRdb applying MiXCR to the multiplex PCR reads. The sample records roughly 420,000 distinct CDR3 sequences, around 15% being singletons. The sequenced sample was blood. Receptors were obtained from a woman aged 18 to 35 with Graves' hyperthyroidism.

This clonotype came up many times. The V and J genes are TRBV5-1 and TRBJ2-7; D unresolved. The CDR3 has 13 amino acids. The germline V gene has CDR1 SGHRS and CDR2 YFSETQ. Trimming shortened V by 0 bases and J by 1 base, and 5 bases separated the two germline ends. CDR3 sequence reads: CASSLEQSYEQYF. DNA of the CDR3: TGCGCCAGCAGCTTGGAACAGTCCTACGAGCAGTACTTC.

This clonotype was seen more than once but under ten times. This chain uses TRBV5-6 with TRBJ2-3; 9 bases match TRBD2. Germline CDR1 reads SGHDT; CDR2 reads YYEEEE. V was clipped by 6 bases and J by 2 bases; unmatched bases: 10. This CDR3 spans 16 amino acids. The CDR3 DNA is TGTGCCAGCACCTTAACTGCGGGAGGGTACACAGATACGCAGTATTTT. Its translation: CASTLTAGGYTDTQYF.

The chain combines TRBV9 with TRBJ1-6; tentatively, D is TRBD1 (5 bases). The CDR3 runs to 13 residues. Trimming stripped 7 bases from V and 2 bases from J, with 7 bases between. Germline CDR1 is SGDLS and CDR2 is YYNGEE. The CDR3 is CASGGPYNSPLHF. The CDR3 DNA sequence: TGTGCCAGCGGGGGACCCTATAATTCACCCCTCCACTTT.

V usage is TRBV5-1 and J usage is TRBJ1-2; no definite D call. V lost 0 bases to trimming and J lost 5 bases, with 17 bases between them. CDR1 and CDR2 (germline): SGHRS, YFSETQ. CDR3 size: 16 residues. The CDR3 DNA reads as TGCGCCAGCAGCTTGGCTGCGATAACACAGTCGTATGGCTACACCTTC. It translates to CASSLAAITQSYGYTF.

This clonotype appeared many times. CDR3 loop: CASISGQYGYTF. CDR3 DNA: TGTGCCAGCATATCAGGACAATATGGCTACACCTTC. The chain joins TRBV6-1 to TRBJ1-2; D perhaps matches TRBD1 (5 bases). CDR1 and CDR2 from the germline V gene are MNHNS and SASEGT. Between the trimmed V and J ends, which lost 7 bases and 5 bases, there was a span of 11 bases. The CDR3 totals 12 residues.

The V gene is TRBV6-1, the J gene TRBJ1-1; D unclear. Between the trimmed V and J ends, which lost 4 bases and 3 bases, there was a span of 18 bases. The CDR3 is made up of 16 amino acids. Germline V gene data show CDR1 as MNHNS and CDR2 as SASEGT. CDR3 region: CASSGTVGLADTEAFF. CDR3 nucleotides: TGTGCCAGCAGTGGGACTGTGGGCCTTGCGGACACTGAAGCTTTCTTT.

This clonotype was detected ten times or more. The V gene is TRBV20-1, the J gene TRBJ2-3, with D unresolved. The CDR3 has 17 amino acids. Trimming pared 0 bases from V and 3 bases from J, leaving 19 bases between. Germline lookup yields CDR1 DFQATT and CDR2 SNEGSKA (reference sequence). In DNA form, the CDR3 reads TGCAGTGCTAGAGACGCCCGAAACCCCGCGGAAACAGATACGCAGTATTTT. Translation: CSARDARNPAETDTQYF.

The J gene is TRBJ1-4, the V gene TRBV7-9; the D gene is possibly TRBD1 (6 bases). V was pared by 5 bases and J by 8 bases, with 18 bases between. Germline CDR1 reads SEHNR; CDR2 reads FQNEAQ (reference sequence). CDR3 size: 15 residues. CDR3: CASSRVGAGGEKLFF. CDR3 bases: TGTGCCAGCAGCCGGGTGGGGGCCGGTGGGGAAAAACTGTTTTTT.

The J gene is TRBJ2-1, the V gene TRBV11-2, with a weak D call TRBD1 (5 bases). CDR3 size: 18 residues. V was pared by 1 base and J by 4 bases, with 20 bases between. Per the germline V gene, CDR1 is SGHAT and CDR2 is FQNNGV. In nucleotides, the CDR3 is TGTGCCAGCAGCTTAGCCTATGCAGGGCTATCCAAATACAATGAGCAGTTCTTC. Amino acid sequence: CASSLAYAGLSKYNEQFF.

This clonotype was seen many times. The chain has TRBV20-1 and TRBJ2-1, with 12 bases that match TRBD2. Trimming removed 3 bases from V and 2 bases from J; junction bases left unmatched: 2. The germline V gene encodes CDR1 DFQATT and CDR2 SNEGSKA (reference sequence). This CDR3 is built from 15 residues. DNA of the CDR3: TGCAGTGCTAGTCGGACTAGCGGGGCCTACAATGAGCAGTTCTTC. Protein sequence: CSASRTSGAYNEQFF.

This clonotype came up many times. The chain joins TRBV6-2 or TRBV6-3 to TRBJ2-5; D not certain. The CDR3 is 15 amino acids. Germline V gives CDR1 MNHEY, CDR2 SVGEGT. V was cut by 0 bases and J by 4 bases, with 12 bases left in between. CDR3 in DNA: TGTGCCAGCAGTTACTCGGCTGGATTAGGAGAGACCCAGTACTTC. It translates to CASSYSAGLGETQYF.

This clonotype occurred many times. The chain recombines TRBV19 with TRBJ2-3, with 9 bases lining up with TRBD2. The V gene's germline CDR1 is LNHDA and CDR2 SQIVND (reference sequence). Unmatched junction bases numbered 14, after V lost 9 bases and J lost 4 bases. This CDR3 is 16 amino acids long. The CDR3 reads CASRSSGISHPDTQYF. CDR3 in DNA: TGTGCCAGCAGATCTAGCGGGATAAGTCATCCAGATACGCAGTATTTT.

This clonotype was observed a few times. The rearrangement links TRBV6-9 to TRBJ2-7; weak D call: TRBD2 (6 bases). Germline loops: CDR1 MNHGY, CDR2 SVAAGI. Trimming left V 0 bases short and J 6 bases short, with 12 bases between. The CDR3 runs to 14 residues. Written as DNA, the CDR3 is TGTGCCAGCAGTTATTCTGGCGGGAATCCCGAGCAGTACTTC. This translates into CASSYSGGNPEQYF.

On this clonotype: A much larger clone differs by one base, so this may be a read error. The chain links TRBV27 to TRBJ2-7, with 7 bases matching TRBD1. The CDR3 loop spans 16 amino acids. From germline, CDR1 is MNHEY and CDR2 SMNVEV (reference sequence). V lost 8 bases and J lost 3; bases outside the gene matches: 16. CDR3 residues: CASGQGTGAGGYEQYF. DNA of the CDR3: TGTGCCAGCGGACAAGGCACCGGGGCAGGGGGCTACGAGCAGTACTTC.

This clonotype was seen at least ten times. The chain combines TRBV5-1 with TRBJ2-2, with 13 nucleotides matching TRBD2. Looked up from germline, CDR1 is SGHRS and CDR2 is YFSETQ. The CDR3 has 21 amino acids. V was pared by 2 bases and J by 0 bases, with 13 bases of the junction left unmatched. DNA for the CDR3: TGCGCCAGCAGCTTTCAACCGGGACTAGCGGGGAAAACCGCGAACACCGGGGAGCTGTTTTTT. As protein: CASSFQPGLAGKTANTGELFF.

The rearrangement uses TRBV20-1 and TRBJ1-6, with 7 bases lining up with TRBD1. V was clipped by 5 bases and J by 7 bases; unmatched bases: 8. CDR1 is DFQATT and CDR2 is SNEGSKA in the germline V gene (reference sequence). The CDR3 consists of 14 residues. The CDR3 DNA follows: TGCAGTGCTCAGACCGGGACAGAAAATTCACCCCTCCACTTT. It codes for CSAQTGTENSPLHF.

The genes are TRBV6-5 and TRBJ1-6; D is unclear. The CDR3 length is 15 residues. V dropped 0 bases and J dropped 4 bases, with 7 bases sitting between them. Per germline, CDR1 MNHEY and CDR2 SVGAGI. The CDR3 sequence is CASSYSREYNSPLHF. In DNA, the CDR3 is TGTGCCAGCAGTTACTCCCGGGAGTATAATTCACCCCTCCACTTT.

This clonotype has a count of ten or more. The chain uses TRBV2 and TRBJ2-2, with 7 bases identical to TRBD2. V lost 2 bases, J lost 0 bases, and 3 bases stayed unmatched. There are 16 residues in the CDR3. Germline V gene lookup returns CDR1 SNHLY and CDR2 FYNNEI. CDR3 residues: CASSERGLANTGELFF. CDR3 bases: TGTGCCAGCAGTGAACGTGGACTAGCGAACACCGGGGAGCTGTTTTTT.

At least ten counts were recorded for this clonotype. The chain carries TRBV11-1 and TRBJ2-7, with 7 bases fitting TRBD2. CDR3 length: 15 amino acids. Looked up from germline, CDR1 is SGHAT and CDR2 is FQDESV (reference sequence). Trimming cost V 4 bases and J 2 bases; bases outside gene matches: 8. The CDR3 sequence: CASSSRHSGTYEQYF. CDR3 bases: TGTGCCAGCAGCTCCCGGCACAGCGGGACCTACGAGCAGTACTTC.

At least ten counts were recorded for this clonotype. CDR3 DNA sequence: TGTGCCAGCAGTTCAAAGCGGGAGCACTACGAGCAGTACTTC. Amino acid sequence: CASSSKREHYEQYF. The chain is built from TRBV6-1 and TRBJ2-7, with TRBD2 identical over 8 bases. CDR3 length: 14 residues. CDR1 and CDR2 (germline): MNHNS, SASEGT. The junction had 6 bases not matched to a gene; V was cut back by 5 bases and J by 3 bases.

This chain links TRBV9 with TRBJ1-2; TRBD1 is a possible D gene (5 bases). Germline loops: CDR1 SGDLS, CDR2 YYNGEE. Trimming cost V 0 bases and J 6 bases, with 12 bases left between them. This CDR3 comprises 14 residues. In DNA, the CDR3 is TGTGCCAGCAGCGTAGCTGGCAGGGATGATGGCTACACCTTC. Amino acids: CASSVAGRDDGYTF.

This clonotype was detected a few times. The genes are TRBV10-3 and TRBJ2-7; perhaps TRBD2 as D (5 bases). Germline V gene lookup returns CDR1 ENHRY and CDR2 SYGVKD. This CDR3 region has 13 residues. Trimming removed 8 bases at V and 0 bases at J, with 11 bases between. The CDR3, as DNA: TGTGCCATCTTTAGTGACTACTCCTACGAGCAGTACTTC. Translating it yields CAIFSDYSYEQYF.

In this sample, this clonotype turned up many times. The rearrangement joins TRBV5-1 to TRBJ1-5; D is unresolved. The CDR3 has 15 amino acids. The V gene lost 1 base and the J gene lost 0 bases, with 8 bases spanning the gap. Germline V CDR1 and CDR2: SGHRS, YFSETQ. The CDR3 spells CASSLSTDSNQPQHF. The CDR3 nucleotides read TGCGCCAGCAGCTTGAGCACAGATAGCAATCAGCCCCAGCATTTT.

The V call is TRBV9, the J call TRBJ2-5, with D tentatively TRBD1 or TRBD2 (6 bases each). The CDR3 is 14 residues long. The germline V and J ends were trimmed by 3 bases and 4 bases, with 13 bases remaining between them. Germline lookup yields CDR1 SGDLS and CDR2 YYNGEE. CDR3 region: CASSAGADVETQYF. CDR3 sequence (DNA): TGTGCCAGCAGCGCGGGGGCGGATGTAGAGACCCAGTACTTC.

This clonotype was seen many times. V and J are TRBV15 and TRBJ2-7, with 7 nucleotides matching TRBD1. Losses at the gene ends were 5 bases for V and 0 bases for J; bases not matched to a gene: 4. Germline V gives CDR1 LNHNV, CDR2 YYDKDF (reference sequence). This CDR3 spans 14 amino acids. The CDR3 here is CATSPRQGSYEQYF. CDR3 in DNA: TGTGCCACCAGCCCAAGACAGGGCTCCTACGAGCAGTACTTC.

J is TRBJ1-2 and V is TRBV28; 8 positions agree with TRBD1. Per the germline V gene, CDR1 is MDHEN and CDR2 is SYDVKM. The CDR3 contains 14 residues. Losses at the gene ends were 6 bases for V and 4 bases for J; bases not matched to a gene: 7. The CDR3: CASSPTTGVYGYTF. The CDR3 DNA is TGTGCCAGCAGCCCTACGACAGGGGTCTATGGCTACACCTTC.